The source of this T cell receptor (beta chain) is a study of blood T cell repertoires in COVID-19. On the study more broadly: Nucleic acid was either cDNA or gDNA, and it came from T cells, B-cell-depleted T cells, or PBMCs.

The CDR3 sequence is 14 residues long. Deletions cut 10 bases from V and 0 bases from J, with 13 bases between. Germline lookup yields CDR1 MRHNA and CDR2 SNTAGT. Per the original methods: Reference gene primer amplification gave estimated nucleated cell counts. Method: immunoSEQ multiplex PCR; TCRdb's copy keeps in-frame clones and lacks some. V, J and clone size are those of that table, while D and trimming were read from the DNA. The sample includes around 100,000 clones, approximately 83% of them seen just once. Material: peripheral blood. The sequence was obtained from an older woman with acute or convalescent COVID-19. The rearrangement uses TRBV6-4 and TRBJ2-1, with a possible D match to TRBD2 (5 bases). In DNA form, the CDR3 reads TGTGCCACTAAAGCGGAGAGCTCCTACAATGAGCAGTTCTTC. This translates into CATKAESSYNEQFF.